The present T cell receptor (beta chain) was sequenced within a study of beta chain features in type 1 diabetes. General study findings and limits: Resolution of whether HLA type affects TCRB rearrangement was not achieved here. Compared to healthy donors, patients appeared to have naive, central memory and Treg TCRB repertoires that were more alike. TCRB CDR3s from Type 1 diabetes patients were moderately but significantly shorter in all four CD4+ subsets.

The study reverse transcribed the entire isolated RNA, so it sequenced expressed TCRB transcripts. The repertoire was sequenced with immunoSEQ multiplex PCR; TCRdb's copy has only in-frame clones and lacks some. This table has 400,000 or so clones, roughly 12% appearing once. The CDR3 contains 13 residues. This clone turned up a few times. No antigen is known for it. The chain links TRBV21-1 to TRBJ2-4; the table calls TRBD1, which could not be checked here. TRBV21-1 represents a pseudogene. Material: naive CD4+ T cells from blood. The clonotype originates from a woman between 18 and 29 years old with type 1 diabetes. The CDR3 DNA reads TGTGCCAGCTGCTTGACAGGGGATCCCATTCAGTACTTC. Encoded protein: CASCLTGDPIQYF.